This entry describes one TCR beta chain. It may be a read error: a sequence one base away is much more abundant. Germline CDR1 is MNHEY and CDR2 is SVGAGI. The CDR3 has 13 residues. V was shortened by 7 bases and J by 1 base, with 7 bases between the two germline ends. This entry is derived from a study of blood T cell repertoires in COVID-19. The authors' processing: Amplification from reference gene primers served as the basis for estimated nucleated cell counts. Measured with immunoSEQ multiplex PCR; TCRdb has only the in-frame clones, and not every one. The V and J calls and clone size were taken over from that table, and D and trimming were inferred from the DNA. The data contain roughly 500,000 clones, approximately 92% of them singletons.

This clonotype was obtained from a young man with COVID-19, enrolled during active disease. The gene calls are TRBV6-5 and TRBJ2-2; D is uncertain. Sequenced sample: peripheral blood. CDR3 loop: CASMAGNTGELFF. The DNA of the CDR3 is TGTGCCAGCATGGCAGGGAACACCGGGGAGCTGTTTTTT.